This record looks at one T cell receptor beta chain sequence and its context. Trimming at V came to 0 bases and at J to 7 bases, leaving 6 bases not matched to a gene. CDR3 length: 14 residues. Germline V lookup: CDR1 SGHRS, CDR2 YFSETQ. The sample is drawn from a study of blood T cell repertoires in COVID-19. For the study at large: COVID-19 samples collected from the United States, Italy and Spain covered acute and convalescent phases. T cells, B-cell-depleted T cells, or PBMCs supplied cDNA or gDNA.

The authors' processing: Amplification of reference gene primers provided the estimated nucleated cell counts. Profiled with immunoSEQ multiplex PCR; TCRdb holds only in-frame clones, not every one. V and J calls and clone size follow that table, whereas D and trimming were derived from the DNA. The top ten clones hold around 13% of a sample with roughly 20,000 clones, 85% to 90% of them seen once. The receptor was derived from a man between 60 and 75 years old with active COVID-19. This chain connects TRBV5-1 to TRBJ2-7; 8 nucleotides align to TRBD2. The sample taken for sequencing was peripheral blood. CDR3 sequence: CASSLALAGGEQYF. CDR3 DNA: TGCGCCAGCAGCTTGGCTCTAGCGGGTGGTGAGCAGTACTTC.